The next 9 T cell receptor beta chains were all read from a single sample in a study of shared clonotypes between healthy human individuals. Some clones are missing from TCRdb's copy, which holds only in-frame ones; the method was immunoSEQ multiplex PCR. The sample carries about 490,000 clones, around 80% recorded once. Sequenced input: PBMCs. These receptors all come from a woman aged 40 to 50 in good health. Some clones in this sample may be carry-over from other donors' samples.

This clone was seen a handful of times. The V and J genes are TRBV27 and TRBJ2-7, with 8 bases matching TRBD1. Germline assignment: CDR1 MNHEY and CDR2 SMNVEV (reference sequence). V lost 3 bases, J lost 4 bases, and 5 bases stayed unmatched. The CDR3 has 14 residues. CDR3 in DNA: TGTGCCAGCAGTTTCCAGGGGGCTGGTTACGAGCAGTACTTC. Its protein product is CASSFQGAGYEQYF.

The chain is built from TRBV13 and TRBJ1-1, with 7 bases identical to TRBD1. J was trimmed by 0 bases and V by 1 base; bases with no gene match: 2. The CDR3 has 15 residues. CDR1 PRHDT and CDR2 FYEKMQ come from the germline V gene (reference sequence). The CDR3 here is CASSLEGTVNTEAFF. In DNA, the CDR3 is TGTGCCAGCAGCTTAGAGGGGACAGTGAACACTGAAGCTTTCTTT.

This chain links TRBV28 with TRBJ2-1, with TRBD2 matching over 7 bases. The V and J ends lost 6 bases and 9 bases, in that order; junction bases with no gene match: 17. CDR3 length: 16 amino acids. Germline V lookup: CDR1 MDHEN, CDR2 SYDVKM. The CDR3 spells CASSPSRGRALSEQFF. CDR3 sequence (DNA): TGTGCCAGCAGCCCCTCCCGGGGGAGGGCCCTATCTGAGCAGTTCTTC.

The V and J genes are TRBV10-2 and TRBJ2-3; no definite D call. CDR1 is WSHSY and CDR2 is SAAADI in the germline V gene. V was clipped by 6 bases and J by 0 bases, with 13 bases between them. The CDR3 totals 15 residues. The DNA of the CDR3 is TGCGCCAGCAGCCTGGGGTTGGCTAGCACAGATACGCAGTATTTT. Its translation: CASSLGLASTDTQYF.

The chain combines TRBV6-1 with TRBJ1-5; no clear D gene. Germline assignment: CDR1 MNHNS and CDR2 SASEGT. The CDR3 loop spans 15 amino acids. V gave up 0 bases and J gave up 7 bases, with 13 bases separating them. DNA of the CDR3: TGTGCCAGCAGTGAAGCCGTAATTCAGGAGCAGCCCCAGCATTTT. Protein product: CASSEAVIQEQPQHF.

This sequence joins TRBV15 and TRBJ2-1; 14 bases align to TRBD2. Per germline, CDR1 LNHNV and CDR2 YYDKDF (reference sequence). J lost 4 bases, V lost 0 bases, and 8 bases had no gene match. The CDR3 totals 19 residues. Here the CDR3 DNA reads TGTGCCACCAGCAGAGATCAGGGGACTAGCGGGAGTCTATACAATGAGCAGTTCTTC. This sequence encodes CATSRDQGTSGSLYNEQFF.

This chain connects TRBV9 to TRBJ1-5; TRBD1 matches at 7 bases. Germline trimming cut 2 bases from V and 0 bases from J; bases unmatched to any gene: 8. The CDR3 runs 17 residues. Looked up from germline, CDR1 is SGDLS and CDR2 is YYNGEE. The CDR3 DNA sequence: TGTGCCAGCAGCGTCGTGATGGGACAGATTAGCAATCAGCCCCAGCATTTT. This sequence encodes CASSVVMGQISNQPQHF.

Worth noting for this clone: This may stem from a read error, because a much larger clone lies one nucleotide away. Here the CDR3 omits its conserved ending phenylalanine or tryptophan, so a read error is the likely source. The CDR3 loop reads CAWSVRGGEAFL. DNA for the CDR3: TGTGCCTGGAGTGTACGGGGAGGGGAGGCTTTCCTT. This chain connects TRBV30 to TRBJ1-1, with a tentative D call TRBD1 (5 bases). Trimming cost V 0 bases and J 11 bases, with 13 bases left between them. Germline values: CDR1 GTSNPN, CDR2 SVGIG (reference sequence). The CDR3 covers 12 residues.

The chain has TRBV2 and TRBJ1-6; the D gene is possibly TRBD1 (6 bases). Trimming took 7 bases from V and 0 from J, leaving 10 bases between them. The CDR3 loop spans 15 amino acids. Looked up from germline, CDR1 is SNHLY and CDR2 is FYNNEI. The CDR3 DNA follows: TGTGCCAGCACCCCGACAGGCTCCTATAATTCACCCCTCCACTTT. Its translation is CASTPTGSYNSPLHF.